This T cell receptor beta chain emerged from a study of OX40 agonist ivuxolimab in advanced cancers. Some background on the complete study: Ivuxolimab, which targeted the costimulatory receptor OX40 (CD134), was an agonistic, fully human IgG2 monoclonal antibody. Among the 50 to 55 dose-escalation patients, around 20 had hepatocellular carcinoma, around 15 melanoma, 9 renal cell carcinoma and 9 head and neck cancer. Intravenous ivuxolimab was administered to patients every 2 weeks at six dose levels: 0.01, 0.1, 0.3, 1.5, 3 and 10 mg/kg. The purpose of peripheral TCRbeta sequencing was to test whether ivuxolimab changed TCR sequence diversity and led to clonal T-cell expansion. Patients were allowed to have had prior anti-PD-1, anti-PD-L1 or anti-CTLA-4 therapy, and approximately 40% of the dose-escalation patients had been treated with checkpoint inhibitors. The paper covers the monotherapy dose-escalation part of the phase I ivuxolimab trial, which included N of about 50 patients. Partial responses occurred in three dose-escalation patients, of whom one had hepatocellular carcinoma and two had cutaneous melanoma. In the dose-escalation cohort, roughly four fifths of patients were male, and the mean age was approximately 64 years, with a range of roughly 20 to 79. General conclusions and limits of the study: The antigen specificity of the clonally expanded peripheral T cells was not determined. After ivuxolimab, expanded clones were on average more numerous among CD8+ T cells than among CD4+ T cells. At doses of 0.1 to 3.0 mg/kg, clonal expansion of both CD4+ and CD8+ T cells in blood was seen between baseline and week 6. Low levels of normalized T-cell clonal expansion were also seen in some patients who did not respond. In partial responders in the 0.1-3.0 mg/kg groups, normalized peripheral clonal expansion was found to be among the lowest, especially among CD8+ T cells.

Points on this clone: The specificity of this receptor is unknown. Per-base quality was not reported, and no clone a single base away is much larger than it.

Genomic DNA was isolated from the sorted cells so that the TCRbeta CDR3 region could be sequenced. The immunoSEQ Assay was used to sequence the TCRbeta CDR3 regions. TCRdb carries this immuneACCESS record with in-frame sequences only. Its versions omit some clonotypes, under half of them owing to an unresolved V gene in the studies checked, with the rest unexplained. Across this sample there are 96,000 or so clones, with approximately 80% seen only once. The ten biggest clones cover under 6.5% of the sample. The trial excluded patients who had a history of autoimmune disease or who were on systemic immunosuppression. Peripheral blood for TCR sequencing was drawn from every dose cohort at baseline, at cycle 4 day 1 and at cycle 7 day 1. Samples came from an open-label, multicenter, first-in-human phase I dose-escalation trial of ivuxolimab. Adults with locally advanced or metastatic melanoma, renal cell carcinoma, hepatocellular carcinoma or head and neck squamous cell carcinoma were enrolled in the trial. Before TCR sequencing, CD4+ T cells and CD8+ T cells from peripheral blood were sorted into separate populations.

This receptor was identified in an adult with an advanced solid tumor such as melanoma, head and neck, liver or kidney cancer. Sequencing was performed on CD4+ or CD8+ T cells sorted from blood, taken in a trial of the OX40 agonist ivuxolimab.

The nucleotides read TGTGCCAGCAGCTTATCGGCAGGGTATGGCTACACCTTC. It translates as CASSLSAGYGYTF. The chain joins TRBV7-2 to TRBJ1-2, with TRBD1 tentatively as D gene (5 bases match). The CDR3 has 13 amino acids, counting the end cysteine and phenylalanine. The CDR3 DNA has 39 bases and is translated from base 1. V loses 2 bases of germline sequence and J loses 5 bases, and the interval between the two ends is 9 bases. CDR1 and CDR2 (SGHTA, FQGNSA) derive from the germline V gene.